These T cell receptor beta chains were read from a single sample in a study of cytomegalovirus exposure and HLA in healthy donors. The method was immunoSEQ multiplex PCR; TCRdb's version includes in-frame clones alone and lacks a portion of them. The table records about 160,000 clones, roughly 80% of them present only once. The sample was PBMCs. The receptors originated from a girl aged 5-17 years in good health and CMV-seropositive. Both conserved end residues are part of each CDR3. Some rows have no size entry. The others give once, few or many, or a class for an expanded clone.

>TRBV30|-
CAWDRGGYYGNEQFF
>TRBV30|-
CAWTGRGSPPYGYTF
>TRBV30|-
CAWSLGGPNYGYTF
>TRBV19|-
CASTDRPKTEAFF
>TRBV7-3|-
CASSPWGQETSTDTQYF
>TRBV5-6|-
CASSFRDSVYGYTF
>TRBV6-4|once
CASRIGTGGGSPLHF
>TRBV6-1|-
CASSENWTGDGYTF
>TRBV5-8|-
CASSRTRDRGQPQHF
>TRBV29-1|-
CSVEVGLAGGRLSTDTQYF
>TRBV5-4|-
CASSRKTSGRGEQYF
>TRBV29-1|-
CSVETLRGYGYTF
>TRBV19|-
CASSIQGGTDTQYF
>TRBV6-1|-
CASIGTSGSYEQYF
>TRBV7-9|-
CASSLGAGGPGEQYF
>TRBV2|-
CASSGDRYSGANVLTF
>TRBV25-1|-
CASSRGLGNTIYF
>TRBV7-6|-
CASSLVALGWERTDTQYF
>TRBV11-2|-
CASSLDPGIYEQYF
>TRBV27|-
CASRNSDRVWEPQHF
>TRBV7-8|-
CASSFGHTLDGYTF
>TRBV7-2|-
CASSRGTNEKLFF
>TRBV9|-
CASSVDSSLTYEQYF
>TRBV5-4|-
CASSLAGTGGQETQYF
>TRBV2|-
CASSEGGQPQHF
>TRBV5-8|-
CASSLSGYEQFF
>TRBV6-5|-
CASSYWQAPDTQYF
>TRBV19|-
CASSTDRGHGYTF
>TRBV21-1|-
CASRASGTFSYEQYF
>TRBV7-8|-
CASSVGGGRGSGELFF
>TRBV2|-
CASRGTGGEKLFF
>TRBV5-6|-
CASSLARVNEKLFF
>TRBV12-5|-
CASGLVGAGVPYGYTF
>TRBV9|-
CASSFTGTSQETQYF
>TRBV21-1|-
CASSKAKGAGTEAFF
>TRBV30|-
CAWSTLPGGTDTQYF
>TRBV7-8|few
CASSPTPLEDNNEQFF
>TRBV6-5|-
CASSFSQGNTEAFF
>TRBV7-9|-
CASNQTGTGYNEQFF
>TRBV16|-
CASSQLRTANYGYTF
>TRBV19|-
CASRAGAHQPQHF
>TRBV10-2|few
CASMPDYEQYF
>TRBV5-8|-
CASSYQRNYGYTF
>TRBV11-3|once
CASSRGLAGGDEQFF
>TRBV15|-
CATSPTGDNQPQHF
>TRBV6-5|-
CASSGLAGVTQYF
>TRBV6-6|-
CASSYSAGKYGYTF
>TRBV28|-
CASSLLAGLNTEAFF
>TRBV2|medium-sized
CATSGISLHRGTEAFF
>TRBV5-6|-
CASSTRLGGAGTDTQYF
>TRBV4-2|-
CASSQDGREDEQFF
>TRBV15|once
CATSRVGRPAGTGELFF